Listed below are T cell receptor beta chains from one sample, sequenced in a study of somatic mutations in cytotoxic T cells in rheumatoid arthritis. Here immunoSEQ multiplex PCR was the method, and the copy in TCRdb shows in-frame clones only, minus some. The repertoire consists of a few thousand clones, with roughly four fifths occurring once and the leading ten covering about two fifths. Sequenced: CD8+ T cells sorted from blood. These receptors came from a man aged 70 or older with rheumatoid arthritis. The CDR3 runs from the conserved cysteine through the conserved F or W. A D gene is named only where the DNA matches it firmly. Clone size is given for some rows only: seen once, a few or many times, or a class if the clone is expanded.

>-|TRBV13|TRBJ2-2|TRBD2
CASSSTSGGNTGELFF
TGTGCCAGCAGCTCCACTAGCGGGGGGAACACCGGGGAGCTGTTTTTT
>-|TRBV5-1|TRBJ1-2|TRBD1
CASSLTGGTYYGYTF
TGCGCCAGCAGCTTGACAGGGGGAACGTACTATGGCTACACCTTC
>-|TRBV30|TRBJ1-1|-
CAWTVMNTEAFF
TGTGCCTGGACGGTGATGAACACTGAAGCTTTCTTT
>-|TRBV18|TRBJ2-2|-
CASSPQQGLSPGELFF
TGTGCCAGCTCACCTCAACAGGGCCTCTCGCCCGGGGAGCTGTTTTTT
>few|TRBV28|TRBJ2-7|TRBD2
CASSLRSGSDEQYF
TGTGCCAGCAGTTTGCGTAGCGGGAGCGACGAGCAGTACTTC
>-|TRBV10-2|TRBJ2-2|TRBD2
CAALGLAGGGELFF
TGCGCCGCCCTCGGACTAGCGGGGGGTGGGGAGCTGTTTTTT
>-|TRBV10-2|TRBJ2-1|TRBD2
CASSEGGPLADYNEQFF
TGCGCCAGCAGTGAGGGGGGCCCACTAGCGGATTACAATGAGCAGTTCTTC
>-|TRBV25-1|TRBJ2-2|-
CASGGTGELFF
TGTGCCAGCGGGGGGACCGGGGAGCTGTTTTTT
>-|TRBV5-6|TRBJ2-3|TRBD2
CASSLGSGGEPFTDTQYF
TGTGCCAGCAGCTTGGGTAGCGGGGGGGAACCATTCACAGATACGCAGTATTTT
>-|TRBV5-1|TRBJ1-2|-
CASSLDTGYYGYTF
TGCGCCAGCAGCTTGGACACAGGCTACTATGGCTACACCTTC
>-|TRBV7-2|TRBJ2-7|-
CASSFSGEYLLYEQYF
TGTGCCAGCAGCTTTAGTGGGGAGTATCTGCTCTACGAGCAGTACTTC
>-|TRBV10-1|TRBJ2-1|-
CASSELAGVSYNEQFF
TGCGCCAGCAGTGAGTTGGCAGGGGTCTCCTACAATGAGCAGTTCTTC
>-|TRBV6-5|TRBJ2-7|-
CASSYSIEGGSYEQYF
TGTGCCAGCAGTTACTCGATCGAAGGGGGCTCCTACGAGCAGTACTTC
>-|TRBV2|TRBJ2-2|TRBD1
CASSGQGTGELFF
TGTGCCAGCAGTGGACAGGGCACCGGGGAGCTGTTTTTT
>-|TRBV9|TRBJ2-5|-
CASSVGGGHFQETQYF
TGTGCCAGCAGCGTAGGGGGGGGCCATTTCCAAGAGACCCAGTACTTC
>-|TRBV2|TRBJ1-5|TRBD1
CASSAPEQGIDQPQHF
TGTGCCAGCAGTGCCCCCGAACAGGGGATCGATCAGCCCCAGCATTTT
>-|TRBV11-2|TRBJ2-1|TRBD2
CASSLELAGVPGAGNEQFF
TGTGCCAGCAGCTTAGAACTAGCGGGAGTGCCGGGGGCCGGGAATGAGCAGTTCTTC
>-|TRBV21-1|TRBJ1-5|-
CASSQPGQIHQPQHF
TGTGCCAGCAGCCAACCGGGACAAATTCATCAGCCCCAGCATTTT
>-|TRBV27|TRBJ1-5|-
CASSPRQGNQPQHF
TGTGCCAGCAGCCCCAGACAGGGCAATCAGCCCCAGCATTTT
>hyperexpanded|TRBV2|TRBJ2-7|TRBD1
CASSGTGLKYEQYF
TGTGCCAGCAGTGGGACAGGCCTTAAGTACGAGCAGTACTTC
>-|TRBV5-5|TRBJ2-3|-
CASSPMRSGNTDTQYF
TGTGCCAGCAGCCCGATGAGGAGTGGTAACACAGATACGCAGTATTTT